The source of this TCR beta chain is a study of cytomegalovirus exposure and HLA in healthy donors. Study-level points and caveats: It was assumed in the presence/absence analyses that sequencing depth was roughly uniform across donors. Earlier analysis looked at TCR beta V segments, and most were productive about 87% or about 30% of the time. Specificity for CMV antigens was confirmed in vitro for a few of the CMV-associated chains.

Vbeta (60) and Jbeta (13) primers were used in the PCR. TCRdb's table, derived via immunoSEQ multiplex PCR, lists solely in-frame clones and lacks some. Of fewer than 150,000 clones listed, more than 80% were seen once; the top ten hold about 6.7%. This clone was seen a few times. What it binds is unknown. The junction departs from germline at one end; a sequencing error may be responsible. The same CDR3 also results from other DNA sequences found in this sample. This CDR3 has 11 amino acids. Germline values: CDR1 SEHNR, CDR2 FQNEAQ (reference sequence). The material sequenced was PBMCs. This receptor was taken from a woman aged 25-40 years in good health and CMV-seropositive. The rearrangement joins TRBV7-9 to TRBJ2-5, with unresolved D. The CDR3 DNA is TGTTCCAGCAGCTCTCAAGAGACCCAGTACTTC. Translated, it gives CSSSSQETQYF.